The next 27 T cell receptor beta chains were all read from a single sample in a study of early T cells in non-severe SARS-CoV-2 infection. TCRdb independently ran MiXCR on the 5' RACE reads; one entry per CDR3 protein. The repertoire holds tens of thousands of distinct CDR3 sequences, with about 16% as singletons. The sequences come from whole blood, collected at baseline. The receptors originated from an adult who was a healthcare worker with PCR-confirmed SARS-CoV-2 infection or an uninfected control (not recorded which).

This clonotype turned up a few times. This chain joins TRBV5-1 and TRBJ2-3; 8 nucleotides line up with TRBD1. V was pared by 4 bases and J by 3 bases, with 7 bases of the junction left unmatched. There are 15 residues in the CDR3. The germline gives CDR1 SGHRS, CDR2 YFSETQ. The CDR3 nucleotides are TGCGCCAGCAGCCCACGGACAGGGTGGACAGATACGCAGTATTTT. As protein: CASSPRTGWTDTQYF.

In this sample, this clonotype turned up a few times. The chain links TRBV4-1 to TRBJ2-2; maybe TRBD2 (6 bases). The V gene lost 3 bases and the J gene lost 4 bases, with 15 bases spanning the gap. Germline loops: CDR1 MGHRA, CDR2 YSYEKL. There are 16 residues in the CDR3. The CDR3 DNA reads TGCGCCAGCAGCCATTTTGCGGGACGAGGCACCGGGGAGCTGTTTTTT. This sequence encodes CASSHFAGRGTGELFF.

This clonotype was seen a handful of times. The CDR3 loop reads CASSLTGQGILTEAFF. The CDR3 coding sequence is TGCGCCAGCAGCCTTACCGGACAGGGCATCTTAACTGAAGCTTTCTTT. The chain is built from TRBV5-1 and TRBJ1-1; 8 positions match TRBD1. The germline gives CDR1 SGHRS, CDR2 YFSETQ. This CDR3 is 16 amino acids long. V lost 4 bases and J lost 5; bases outside the gene matches: 13.

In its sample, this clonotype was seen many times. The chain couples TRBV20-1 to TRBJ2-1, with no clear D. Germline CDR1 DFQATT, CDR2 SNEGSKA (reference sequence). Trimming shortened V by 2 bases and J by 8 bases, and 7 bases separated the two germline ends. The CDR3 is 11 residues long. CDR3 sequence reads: CSARPTHEQFF. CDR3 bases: TGCAGTGCTAGACCGACCCATGAGCAGTTCTTC.

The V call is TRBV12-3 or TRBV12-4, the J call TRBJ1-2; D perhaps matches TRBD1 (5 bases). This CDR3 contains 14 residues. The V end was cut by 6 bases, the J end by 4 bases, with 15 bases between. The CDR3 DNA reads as TGTGCCAGCAGCCCGGGCAGGGCAGTCTATGGCTACACCTTC. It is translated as CASSPGRAVYGYTF.

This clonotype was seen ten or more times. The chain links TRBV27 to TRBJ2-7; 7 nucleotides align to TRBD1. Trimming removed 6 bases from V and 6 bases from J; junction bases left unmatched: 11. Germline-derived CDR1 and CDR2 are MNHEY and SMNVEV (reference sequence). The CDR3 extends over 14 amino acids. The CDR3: CASSWSAGGFEQYF. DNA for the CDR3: TGTGCCAGCAGCTGGTCGGCAGGGGGTTTCGAGCAGTACTTC.

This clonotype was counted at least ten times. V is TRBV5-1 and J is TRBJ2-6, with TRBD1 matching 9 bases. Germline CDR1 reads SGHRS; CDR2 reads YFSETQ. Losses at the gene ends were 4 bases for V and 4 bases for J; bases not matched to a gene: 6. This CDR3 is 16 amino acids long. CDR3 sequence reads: CASSPWTGDGANVLTF. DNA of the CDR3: TGCGCCAGCAGCCCCTGGACAGGGGACGGGGCCAACGTCCTGACTTTC.

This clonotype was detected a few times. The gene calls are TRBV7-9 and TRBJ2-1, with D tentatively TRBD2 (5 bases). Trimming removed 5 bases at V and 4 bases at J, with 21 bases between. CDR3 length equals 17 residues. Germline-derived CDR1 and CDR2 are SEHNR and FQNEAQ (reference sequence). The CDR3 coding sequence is TGTGCCAGCAGCATAATAAGTCGGGCTAGCCTTTACAATGAGCAGTTCTTC. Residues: CASSIISRASLYNEQFF.

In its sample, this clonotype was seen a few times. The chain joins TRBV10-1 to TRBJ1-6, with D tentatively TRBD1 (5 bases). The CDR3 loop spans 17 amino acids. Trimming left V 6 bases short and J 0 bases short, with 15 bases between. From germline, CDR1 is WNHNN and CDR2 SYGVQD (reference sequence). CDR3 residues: CASRSRDPISYNSPLHF. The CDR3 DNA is TGCGCCAGCAGGTCCAGGGACCCCATCTCCTATAATTCACCCCTCCACTTT.

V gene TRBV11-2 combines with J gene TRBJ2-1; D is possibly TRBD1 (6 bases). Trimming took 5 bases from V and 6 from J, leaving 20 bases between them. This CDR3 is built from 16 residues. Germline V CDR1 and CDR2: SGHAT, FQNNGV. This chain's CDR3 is CASSKPGQLILNEQFF. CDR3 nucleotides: TGTGCCAGCAGCAAACCCGGACAGCTGATACTCAATGAGCAGTTCTTC.

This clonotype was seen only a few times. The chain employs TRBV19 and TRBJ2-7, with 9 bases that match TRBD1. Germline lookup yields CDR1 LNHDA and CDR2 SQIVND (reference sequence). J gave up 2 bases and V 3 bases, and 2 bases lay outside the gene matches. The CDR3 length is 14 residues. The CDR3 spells CASSIGTGTYEQYF. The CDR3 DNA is TGTGCCAGTAGTATCGGGACAGGGACCTACGAGCAGTACTTC. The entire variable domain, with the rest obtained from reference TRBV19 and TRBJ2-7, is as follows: DGGITQSPKYLFRKEGQNVTLSCEQNLNHDAMYWYRQDPGQGLRLIYYSQIVNDFQKGDIAEGYSVSREKKESFPLTVTSAQKNPTAFYLCASSIGTGTYEQYFGPGTRLTVT.

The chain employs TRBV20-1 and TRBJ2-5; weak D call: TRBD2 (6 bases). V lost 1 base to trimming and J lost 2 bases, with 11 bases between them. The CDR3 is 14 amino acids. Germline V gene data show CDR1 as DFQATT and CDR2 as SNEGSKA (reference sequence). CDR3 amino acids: CSARGPREQETQYF. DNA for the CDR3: TGCAGTGCTAGAGGCCCCCGGGAGCAAGAGACCCAGTACTTC.

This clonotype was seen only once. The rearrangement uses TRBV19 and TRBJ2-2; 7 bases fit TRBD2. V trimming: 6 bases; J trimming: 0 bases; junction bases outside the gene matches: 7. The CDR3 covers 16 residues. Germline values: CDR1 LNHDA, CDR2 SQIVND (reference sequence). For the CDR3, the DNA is TGTGCCAGTAGACCAAAGCGGGACCCGAACACCGGGGAGCTGTTTTTT. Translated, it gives CASRPKRDPNTGELFF.

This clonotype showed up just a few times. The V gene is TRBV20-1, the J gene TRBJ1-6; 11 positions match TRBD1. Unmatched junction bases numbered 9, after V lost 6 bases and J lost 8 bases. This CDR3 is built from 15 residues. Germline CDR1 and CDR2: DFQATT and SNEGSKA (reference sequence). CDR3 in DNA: TGCAGTGCCAGTAGGACAGGGGGCGCGGATTCACCCCTCCACTTT. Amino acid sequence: CSASRTGGADSPLHF.

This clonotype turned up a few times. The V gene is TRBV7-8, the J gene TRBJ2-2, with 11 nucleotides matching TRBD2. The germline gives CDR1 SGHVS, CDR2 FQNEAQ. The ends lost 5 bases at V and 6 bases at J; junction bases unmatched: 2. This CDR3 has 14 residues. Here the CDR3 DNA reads TGTGCCAGCAGCAGACTAGCGGGGCCCGGGGAGCTGTTTTTT. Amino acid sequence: CASSRLAGPGELFF.

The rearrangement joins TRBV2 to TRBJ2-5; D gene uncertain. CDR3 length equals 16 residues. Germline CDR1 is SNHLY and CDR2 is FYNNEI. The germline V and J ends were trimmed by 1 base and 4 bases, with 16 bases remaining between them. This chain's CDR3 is CASSEGVSPSGETQYF. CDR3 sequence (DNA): TGTGCCAGCAGTGAAGGAGTTAGCCCCTCAGGAGAGACCCAGTACTTC.

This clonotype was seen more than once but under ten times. The CDR3 bases are TGTGCCAGCAGCTTGAACGGGGAGGCGGAAGATACGCAGTATTTT. This encodes CASSLNGEAEDTQYF. This chain connects TRBV7-2 to TRBJ2-3; TRBD2 is a possible D gene (6 bases). The CDR3 has 15 residues. Trimming left V 3 bases short and J 5 bases short, with 15 bases between. Germline V gene data show CDR1 as SGHTA and CDR2 as FQGNSA.

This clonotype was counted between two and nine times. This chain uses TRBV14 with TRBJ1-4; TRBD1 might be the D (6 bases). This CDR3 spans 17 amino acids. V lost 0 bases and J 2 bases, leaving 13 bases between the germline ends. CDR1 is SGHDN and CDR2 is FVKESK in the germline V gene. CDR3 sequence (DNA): TGTGCCAGCAGCCAAGACCAAACAGGGCCGACTAATGAAAAACTGTTTTTT. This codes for CASSQDQTGPTNEKLFF.

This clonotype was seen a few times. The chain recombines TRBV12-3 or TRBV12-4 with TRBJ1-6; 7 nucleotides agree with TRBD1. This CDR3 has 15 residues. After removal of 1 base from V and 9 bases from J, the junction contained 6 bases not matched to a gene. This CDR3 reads CASSLGDRAGSPLHF. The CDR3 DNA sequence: TGTGCCAGCAGTTTAGGTGACAGGGCCGGTTCACCCCTCCACTTT.

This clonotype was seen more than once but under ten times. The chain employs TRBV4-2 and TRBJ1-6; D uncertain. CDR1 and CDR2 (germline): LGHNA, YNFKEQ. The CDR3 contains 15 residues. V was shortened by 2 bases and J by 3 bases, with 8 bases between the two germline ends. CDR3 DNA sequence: TGTGCCAGCAGCCAAAGGGAGAACTATAATTCACCCCTCCACTTT. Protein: CASSQRENYNSPLHF.

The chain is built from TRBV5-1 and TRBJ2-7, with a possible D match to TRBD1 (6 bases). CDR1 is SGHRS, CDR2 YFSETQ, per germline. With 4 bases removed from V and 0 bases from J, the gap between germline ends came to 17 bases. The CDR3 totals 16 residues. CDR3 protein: CASSRPGQTDSYEQYF. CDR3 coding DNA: TGCGCCAGCAGCCGTCCCGGACAGACCGACTCCTACGAGCAGTACTTC.

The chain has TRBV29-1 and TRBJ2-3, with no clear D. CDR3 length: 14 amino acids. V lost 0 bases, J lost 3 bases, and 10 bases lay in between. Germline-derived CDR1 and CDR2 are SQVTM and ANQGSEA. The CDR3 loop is CSVEDLFGTDTQYF. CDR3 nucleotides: TGCAGCGTTGAAGATCTTTTTGGGACAGATACGCAGTATTTT.

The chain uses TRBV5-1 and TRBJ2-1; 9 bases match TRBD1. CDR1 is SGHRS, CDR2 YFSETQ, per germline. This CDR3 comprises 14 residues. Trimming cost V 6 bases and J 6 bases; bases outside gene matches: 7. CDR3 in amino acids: CASNQGQGFNEQFF. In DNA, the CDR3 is TGCGCCAGCAATCAAGGACAGGGGTTCAATGAGCAGTTCTTC. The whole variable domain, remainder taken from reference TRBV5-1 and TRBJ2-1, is KAGVTQTPRYLIKTRGQQVTLSCSPISGHRSVSWYQQTPGQGLQFLFEYFSETQRNKGNFPGRFSGRQFSNSRSEMNVSTLELGDSALYLCASNQGQGFNEQFFGPGTRLTVL.

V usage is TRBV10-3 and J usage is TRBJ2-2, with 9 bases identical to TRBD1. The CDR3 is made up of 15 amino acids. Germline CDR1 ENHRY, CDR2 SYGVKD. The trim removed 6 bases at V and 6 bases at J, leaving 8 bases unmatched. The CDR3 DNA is TGTGCCATCAGCCCGGACAGGGGAGGGCCCGGGGAGCTGTTTTTT. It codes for CAISPDRGGPGELFF.

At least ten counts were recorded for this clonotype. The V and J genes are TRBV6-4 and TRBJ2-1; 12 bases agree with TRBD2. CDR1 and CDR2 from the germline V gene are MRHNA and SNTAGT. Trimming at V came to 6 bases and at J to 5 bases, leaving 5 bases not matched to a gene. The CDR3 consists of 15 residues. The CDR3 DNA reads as TGTGCCAGCAGCCCAGGACTAGCGGGAAACAATGAGCAGTTCTTC. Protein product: CASSPGLAGNNEQFF.

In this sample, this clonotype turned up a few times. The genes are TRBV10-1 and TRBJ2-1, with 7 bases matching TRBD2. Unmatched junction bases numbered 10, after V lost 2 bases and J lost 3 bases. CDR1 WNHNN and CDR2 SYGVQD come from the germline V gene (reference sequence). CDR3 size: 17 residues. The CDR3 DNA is TGCGCCAGCAGTGAGGATTTGCCGGGGGGAAACTACAATGAGCAGTTCTTC. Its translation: CASSEDLPGGNYNEQFF.

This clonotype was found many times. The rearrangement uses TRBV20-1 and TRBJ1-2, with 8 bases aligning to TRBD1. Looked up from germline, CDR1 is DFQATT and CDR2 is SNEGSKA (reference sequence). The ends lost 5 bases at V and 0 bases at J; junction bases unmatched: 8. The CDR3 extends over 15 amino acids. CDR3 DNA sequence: TGCAGTGCTGGTCGGACAGGGAGAGCTAACTATGGCTACACCTTC. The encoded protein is CSAGRTGRANYGYTF.